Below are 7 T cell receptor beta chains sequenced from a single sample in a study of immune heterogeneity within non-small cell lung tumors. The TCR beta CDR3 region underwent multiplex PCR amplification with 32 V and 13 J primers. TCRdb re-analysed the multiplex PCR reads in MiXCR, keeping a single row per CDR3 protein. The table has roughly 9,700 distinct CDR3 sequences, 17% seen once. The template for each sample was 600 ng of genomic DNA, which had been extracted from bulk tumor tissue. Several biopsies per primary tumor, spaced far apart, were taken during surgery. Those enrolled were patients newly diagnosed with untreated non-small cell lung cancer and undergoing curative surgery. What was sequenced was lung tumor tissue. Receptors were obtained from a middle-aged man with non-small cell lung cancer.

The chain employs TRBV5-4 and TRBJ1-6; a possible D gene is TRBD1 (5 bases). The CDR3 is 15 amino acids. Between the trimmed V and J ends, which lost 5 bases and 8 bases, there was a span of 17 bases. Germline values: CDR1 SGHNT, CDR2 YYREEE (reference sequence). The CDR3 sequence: CASSLPGGFDSPLHF. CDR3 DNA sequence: TGTGCCAGCAGTCTGCCGGGGGGGTTTGATTCACCCCTCCACTTT.

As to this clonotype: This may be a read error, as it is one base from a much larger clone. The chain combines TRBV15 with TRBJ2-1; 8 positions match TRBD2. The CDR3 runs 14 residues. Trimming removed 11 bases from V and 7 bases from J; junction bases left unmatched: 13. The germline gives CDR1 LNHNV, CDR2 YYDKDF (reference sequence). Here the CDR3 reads CAAGGGGGANEQFF. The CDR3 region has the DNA TGTGCCGCCGGGGGGGGGGGTGGGGCAAATGAGCAGTTCTTC.

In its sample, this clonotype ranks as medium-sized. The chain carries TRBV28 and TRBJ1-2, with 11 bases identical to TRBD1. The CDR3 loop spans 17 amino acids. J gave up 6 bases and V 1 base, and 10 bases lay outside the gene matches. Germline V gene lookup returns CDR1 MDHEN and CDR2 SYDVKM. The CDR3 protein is CASSLSSGTGGFDGYTF. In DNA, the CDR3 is TGTGCCAGCAGTTTATCCTCCGGGACAGGGGGGTTCGATGGCTACACCTTC.

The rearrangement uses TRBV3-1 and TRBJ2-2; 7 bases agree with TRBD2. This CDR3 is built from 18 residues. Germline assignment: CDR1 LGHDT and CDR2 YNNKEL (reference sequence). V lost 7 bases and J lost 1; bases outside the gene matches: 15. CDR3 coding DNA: TGTGCCAGCACCCGGGACTACCGCACGGGGGGGAACACCGGGGAGCTGTTTTTT. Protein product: CASTRDYRTGGNTGELFF.

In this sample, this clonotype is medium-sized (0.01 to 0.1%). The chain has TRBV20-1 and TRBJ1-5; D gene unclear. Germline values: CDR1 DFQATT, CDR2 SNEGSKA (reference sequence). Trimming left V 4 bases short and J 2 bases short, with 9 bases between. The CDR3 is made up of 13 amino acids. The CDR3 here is CSAKISGNQPQHF. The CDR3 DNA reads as TGCAGTGCTAAAATAAGTGGCAATCAGCCCCAGCATTTT.

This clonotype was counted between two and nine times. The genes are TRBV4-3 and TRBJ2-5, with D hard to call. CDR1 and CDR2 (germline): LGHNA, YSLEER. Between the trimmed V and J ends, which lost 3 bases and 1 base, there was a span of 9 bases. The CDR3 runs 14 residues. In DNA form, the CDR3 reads TGCGCCAGCAGCCAGGTTTTGTCCCAAGAGACCCAGTACTTC. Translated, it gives CASSQVLSQETQYF.

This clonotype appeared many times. The CDR3 bases are TGCAGTGCGCCCTTAAGGGTACAGGGGGCGGTACCAGATACGCAGTATTTT. As protein: CSAPLRVQGAVPDTQYF. The chain recombines TRBV20-1 with TRBJ2-3; TRBD1 aligns across 9 bases. CDR3 length: 17 residues. Germline CDR1 reads DFQATT; CDR2 reads SNEGSKA (reference sequence). After removal of 6 bases from V and 4 bases from J, the junction contained 17 bases not matched to a gene.